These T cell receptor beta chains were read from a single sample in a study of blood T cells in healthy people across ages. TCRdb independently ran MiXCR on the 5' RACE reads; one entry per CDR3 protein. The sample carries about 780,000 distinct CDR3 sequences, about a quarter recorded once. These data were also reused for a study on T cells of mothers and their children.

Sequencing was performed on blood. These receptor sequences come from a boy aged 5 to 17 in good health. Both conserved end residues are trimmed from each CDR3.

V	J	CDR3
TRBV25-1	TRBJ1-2	VSSEYLAGEDGYT
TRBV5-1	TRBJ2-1	ASSLRPLAGGSYNEQF
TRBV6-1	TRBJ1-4	AGSGMWEKLF
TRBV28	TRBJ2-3	ASSLSGGLDFTDTQY
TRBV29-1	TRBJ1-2	SSQGADGYT
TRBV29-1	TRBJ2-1	SAFGLTSGSYNEQF
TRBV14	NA	ASSQGVLSYEQY
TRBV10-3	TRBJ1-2	AISEAPPANYGYT
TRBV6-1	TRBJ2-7	ASSDEVRGEQY
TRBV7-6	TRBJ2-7	ASSSHPGQVSYEQY
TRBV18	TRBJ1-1	ASSPRTGQITEAF
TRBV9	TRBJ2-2	ASSVEVIGELF
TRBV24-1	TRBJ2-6	AAAAGGSGANVLT
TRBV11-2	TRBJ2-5	ASSWDIRETQY
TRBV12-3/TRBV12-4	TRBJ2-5	ASLGVAGGQYQETQY
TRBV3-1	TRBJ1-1	ASSPRTGGGTEAF
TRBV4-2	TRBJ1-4	ASSQPGGVSEKLF
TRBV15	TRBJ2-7	ATSRQGYEQY
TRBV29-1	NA	SGRGARNEQF
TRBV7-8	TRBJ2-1	ASSPRRAGALSSYYNEQF
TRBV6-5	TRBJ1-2	ASSYSTRKTYGYT
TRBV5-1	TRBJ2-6	ASSWGSGANVLT
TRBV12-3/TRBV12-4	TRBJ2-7	ASSFMGYEQY
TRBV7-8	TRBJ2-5	ASSLLGKETQY
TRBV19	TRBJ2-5	ASNRGDLQETQY
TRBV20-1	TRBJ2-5	SAISAGSQETQY
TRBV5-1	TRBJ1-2	ASSLAGSGGEMNGYT
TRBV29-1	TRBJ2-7	SVGKSYEQY
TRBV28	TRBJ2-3	ASSFVGATDTQY
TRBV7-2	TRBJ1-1	ASSQPGQKGTEAF
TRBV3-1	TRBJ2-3	ASSPAGLAGGDTQY
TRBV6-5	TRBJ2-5	ASRRAGGSHETQY
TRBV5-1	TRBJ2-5	ASSPGGSARETQY
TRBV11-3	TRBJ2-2	ASTPGQGAGGELF
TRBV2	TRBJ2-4	ASRHRVTKNIQY
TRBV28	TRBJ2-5	ASREQGRETQY
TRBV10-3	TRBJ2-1	AISVYGGPYNEQF
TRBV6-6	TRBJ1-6	ASSHSADIYNSPLH
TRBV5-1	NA	ASNGGTGVHEQF
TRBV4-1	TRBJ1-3	ASSRTTGSSGNTIY
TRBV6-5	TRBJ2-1	ASSYGWGQGHHNEQF
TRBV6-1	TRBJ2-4	ATHRGDKNIQY